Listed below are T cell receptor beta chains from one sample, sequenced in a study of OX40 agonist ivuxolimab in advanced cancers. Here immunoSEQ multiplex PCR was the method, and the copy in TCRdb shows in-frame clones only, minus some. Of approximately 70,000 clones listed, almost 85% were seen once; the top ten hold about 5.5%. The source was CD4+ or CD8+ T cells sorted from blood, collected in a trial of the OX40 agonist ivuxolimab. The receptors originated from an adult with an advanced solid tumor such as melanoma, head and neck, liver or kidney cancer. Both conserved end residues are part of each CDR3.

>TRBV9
CASSPRDREGYYGYTF
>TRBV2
CASLLAGGPGETQYF
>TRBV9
CASSVERGGGELFF
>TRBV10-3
CAISEPDRGLRNEQFF
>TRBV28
CASSNPGGAKNIQYF
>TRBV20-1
CSARYYGYTF
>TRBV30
CAFQVRDRVNYEQYF
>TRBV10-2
CASSELAGAADTQYF
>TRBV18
CASSPRDQGHGYTF
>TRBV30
CAWSSGLPGTGTF
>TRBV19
CASSSRTVNEKLFF
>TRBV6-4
CASSFGTATANYGYTF
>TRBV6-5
CASSLGQGGLGQYF
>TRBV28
CASRLKRGRKNQPQHF
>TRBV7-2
CASSPITQETQYF
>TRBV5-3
CARSLAHLLVQGGIRHEKLFF
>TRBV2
CATTRDRGWRNIQYF
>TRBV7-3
CASRTTGTNTGELFF
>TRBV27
CASSSRSRETQYF